These 2 T cell receptor beta chains were all obtained from the same sample, sequenced in a study of T cell repertoires in cytomegalovirus infection. A single record per CDR3 protein comes from TCRdb applying MiXCR to the reads. In the table there are 250,000 to 300,000 distinct CDR3 sequences, around 25% of which are singletons. The source material was PBMCs. The receptors here all came from a human donor in good health (CMV status not recorded). Some clones in this sample may be carry-over from other donors' samples.

The chain is built from TRBV5-5 and TRBJ1-5, with 9 bases identical to TRBD1. Trimming cost V 4 bases and J 9 bases; bases outside gene matches: 14. Per the germline V gene, CDR1 is SGHKS and CDR2 is YYEKEE (reference sequence). The CDR3 consists of 16 residues. The CDR3: CASSTGQGTLRLPQHF. CDR3 coding DNA: TGTGCCAGCAGCACCGGACAGGGGACGCTAAGGTTGCCCCAGCATTTT.

This clonotype was seen at least ten times. The chain links TRBV6-1 to TRBJ1-1; D not resolved. CDR1 is MNHNS, CDR2 SASEGT, per germline. The CDR3 contains 13 residues. The V and J ends lost 2 bases and 2 bases respectively, with 6 bases between them. In DNA, the CDR3 is TGTGCCAGCAGTGAAATCGTAAACACTGAAGCTTTCTTT. It codes for CASSEIVNTEAFF.